Sequencing of this TCR beta chain was carried out in a study of T-cell reconstitution after alpha-beta-depleted transplantation in children. Findings and limits, study-wide: In patients about two months after transplant, alpha-beta T cells reportedly arose from several hundred expanded graft clones. It was newly produced T cells that mostly accounted for T-cell counts and diversity one year after transplant. Some patients showed high day-60 TCRbeta diversity, which derived from surviving recipient T cells and thymic progenitors.

Unique molecular identifiers were incorporated during preparation of the TCRbeta library. Using its own MiXCR run on the PCR reads, TCRdb lists one record per CDR3 protein. This sample has about 130,000 distinct CDR3 sequences, with about 9.5% found just once. This clonotype was counted between two and nine times. The antigen is undetermined. CDR1 is SGHKS, CDR2 YYEKEE, per germline (reference sequence). V gave up 4 bases and J gave up 5 bases, with 12 bases separating them. The CDR3 is 13 residues long. The receptor was derived from a girl under two years old who had a stem cell transplant for combined immunodeficiency, so the T cells may come from the graft donor. The chain has TRBV5-5 and TRBJ1-2; D not resolved. The specimen comprised PBMCs, mostly from graft donor cells, sampled 180 days after TCRalphabeta/CD19-depleted stem cell transplant. This CDR3 is CASSPGDTYGYTF. As DNA, the CDR3 is TGTGCCAGCAGCCCCGGGGATACTTATGGCTACACCTTC.